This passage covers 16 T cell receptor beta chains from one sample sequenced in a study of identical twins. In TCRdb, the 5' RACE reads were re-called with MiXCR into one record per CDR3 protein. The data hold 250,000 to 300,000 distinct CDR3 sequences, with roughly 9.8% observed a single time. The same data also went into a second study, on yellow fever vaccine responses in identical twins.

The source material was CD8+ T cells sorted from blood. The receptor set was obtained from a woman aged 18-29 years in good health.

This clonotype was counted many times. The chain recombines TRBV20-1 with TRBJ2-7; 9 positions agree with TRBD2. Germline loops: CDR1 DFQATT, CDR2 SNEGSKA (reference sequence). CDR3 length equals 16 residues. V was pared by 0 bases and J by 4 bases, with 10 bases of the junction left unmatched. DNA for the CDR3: TGCAGTGCTAGAGATCTCGCGGGGGGGCCGTTTTACGAGCAGTACTTC. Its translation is CSARDLAGGPFYEQYF.

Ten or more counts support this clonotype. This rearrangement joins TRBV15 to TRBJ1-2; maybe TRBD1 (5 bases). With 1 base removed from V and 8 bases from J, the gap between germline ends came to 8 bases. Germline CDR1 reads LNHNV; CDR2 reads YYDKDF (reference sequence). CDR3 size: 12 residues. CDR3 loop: CATSRVTEGYTF. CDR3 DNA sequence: TGTGCCACCAGCAGAGTGACAGAAGGCTACACCTTC.

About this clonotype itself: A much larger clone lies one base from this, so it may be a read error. CDR3 region: CVSSDESLEQYF. CDR3 bases: TGTGTCAGCAGCGACGAGAGTTTGGAGCAGTACTTC. This chain links TRBV9 with TRBJ2-7; D unclear. The germline CDR1 and CDR2 sequences are SGDLS and YYNGEE. There are 12 residues in the CDR3.

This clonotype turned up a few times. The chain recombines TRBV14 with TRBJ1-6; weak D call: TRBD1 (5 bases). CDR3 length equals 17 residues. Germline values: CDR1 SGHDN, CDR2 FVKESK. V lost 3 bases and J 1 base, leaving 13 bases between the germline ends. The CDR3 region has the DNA TGTGCCAGCAGCCAGGCAGGGAGCGGGTCCTATAATTCACCCCTCCACTTT. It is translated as CASSQAGSGSYNSPLHF.

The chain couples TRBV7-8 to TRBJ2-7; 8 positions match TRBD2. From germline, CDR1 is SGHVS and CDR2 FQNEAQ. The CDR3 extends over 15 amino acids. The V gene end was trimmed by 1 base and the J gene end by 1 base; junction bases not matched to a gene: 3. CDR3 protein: CASSLGVAGSYEQYF. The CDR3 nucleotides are TGTGCCAGCAGCTTAGGAGTAGCGGGGTCCTACGAGCAGTACTTC.

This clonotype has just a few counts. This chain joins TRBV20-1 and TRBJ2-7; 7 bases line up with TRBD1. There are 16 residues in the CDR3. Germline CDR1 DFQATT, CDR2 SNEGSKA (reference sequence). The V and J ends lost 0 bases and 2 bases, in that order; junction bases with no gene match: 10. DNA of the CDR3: TGCAGTGCTAGAGATCTAGCCGGACAGGACACCTACGAGCAGTACTTC. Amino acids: CSARDLAGQDTYEQYF.

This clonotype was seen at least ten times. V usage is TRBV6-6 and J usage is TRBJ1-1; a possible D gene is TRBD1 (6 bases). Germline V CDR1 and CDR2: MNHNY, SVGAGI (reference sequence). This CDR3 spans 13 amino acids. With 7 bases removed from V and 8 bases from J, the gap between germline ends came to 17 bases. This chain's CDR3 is CASTAGGTQEAFF. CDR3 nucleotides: TGTGCCAGCACCGCCGGGGGGACACAGGAAGCTTTCTTT.

In nucleotides, the CDR3 is TGTGCCAGTAGTATTGGCAACAGGGGGGACTACGAGCAGTACTTC. Protein sequence: CASSIGNRGDYEQYF. The rearrangement links TRBV19 to TRBJ2-7; 8 nucleotides match TRBD1. The V and J ends lost 3 bases and 3 bases, in that order; junction bases with no gene match: 7. CDR1 and CDR2 (germline): LNHDA, SQIVND (reference sequence). This CDR3 is built from 15 residues.

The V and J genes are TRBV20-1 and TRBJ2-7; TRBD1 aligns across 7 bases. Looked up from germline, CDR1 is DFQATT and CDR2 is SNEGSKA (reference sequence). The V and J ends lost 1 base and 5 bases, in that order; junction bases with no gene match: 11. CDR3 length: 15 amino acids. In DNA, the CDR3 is TGCAGTGCTAGAGGGGACAGTCGGGGCCGAAACGAGCAGTACTTC. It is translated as CSARGDSRGRNEQYF.

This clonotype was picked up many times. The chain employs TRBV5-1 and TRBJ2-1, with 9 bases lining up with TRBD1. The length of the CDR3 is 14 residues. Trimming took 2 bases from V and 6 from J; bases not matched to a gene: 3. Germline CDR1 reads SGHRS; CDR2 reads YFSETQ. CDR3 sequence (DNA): TGCGCCAGCAGCTTCGGGACAGGGATCAATGAGCAGTTCTTC. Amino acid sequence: CASSFGTGINEQFF. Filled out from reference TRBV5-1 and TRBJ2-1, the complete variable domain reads KAGVTQTPRYLIKTRGQQVTLSCSPISGHRSVSWYQQTPGQGLQFLFEYFSETQRNKGNFPGRFSGRQFSNSRSEMNVSTLELGDSALYLCASSFGTGINEQFFGPGTRLTVL.

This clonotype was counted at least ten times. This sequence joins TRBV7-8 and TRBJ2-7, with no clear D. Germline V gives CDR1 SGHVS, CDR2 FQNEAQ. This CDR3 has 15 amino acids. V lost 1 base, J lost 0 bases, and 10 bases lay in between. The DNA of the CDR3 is TGTGCCAGCAGCTTAGGCTACGGAAACTCCTACGAGCAGTACTTC. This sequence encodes CASSLGYGNSYEQYF.

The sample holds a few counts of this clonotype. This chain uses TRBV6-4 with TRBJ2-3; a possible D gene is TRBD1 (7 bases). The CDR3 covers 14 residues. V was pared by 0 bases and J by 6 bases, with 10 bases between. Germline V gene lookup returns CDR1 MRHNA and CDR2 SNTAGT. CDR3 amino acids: CASSDSQGGDTQYF. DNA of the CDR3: TGTGCCAGCAGTGACTCGCAGGGGGGTGATACGCAGTATTTT.

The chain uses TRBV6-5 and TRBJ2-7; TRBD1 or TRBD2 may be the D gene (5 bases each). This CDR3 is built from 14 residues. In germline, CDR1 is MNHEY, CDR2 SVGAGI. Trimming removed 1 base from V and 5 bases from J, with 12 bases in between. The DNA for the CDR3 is TGTGCCAGCAGTTACTTCAGGCAGGGAGACGAGCAGTACTTC. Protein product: CASSYFRQGDEQYF.

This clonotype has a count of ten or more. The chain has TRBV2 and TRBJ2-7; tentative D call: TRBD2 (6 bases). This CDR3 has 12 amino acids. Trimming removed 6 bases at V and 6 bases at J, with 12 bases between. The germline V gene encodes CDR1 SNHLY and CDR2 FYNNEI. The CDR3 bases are TGTGCCAGCAGGGGAGGACCCCTCGAGCAGTACTTC. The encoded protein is CASRGGPLEQYF.

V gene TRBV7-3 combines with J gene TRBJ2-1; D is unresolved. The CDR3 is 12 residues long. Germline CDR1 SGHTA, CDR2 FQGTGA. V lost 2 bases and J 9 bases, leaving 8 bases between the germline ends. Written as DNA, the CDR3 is TGTGCCAGCAGCTTATTTATCGGTGAGCAGTTCTTC. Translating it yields CASSLFIGEQFF.

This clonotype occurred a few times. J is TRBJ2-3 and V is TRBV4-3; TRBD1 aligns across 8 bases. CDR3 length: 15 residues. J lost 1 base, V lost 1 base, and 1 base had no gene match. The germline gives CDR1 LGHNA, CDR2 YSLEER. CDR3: CASSQGTGRTDTQYF. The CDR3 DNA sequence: TGCGCCAGCAGCCAAGGGACAGGGCGCACAGATACGCAGTATTTT.